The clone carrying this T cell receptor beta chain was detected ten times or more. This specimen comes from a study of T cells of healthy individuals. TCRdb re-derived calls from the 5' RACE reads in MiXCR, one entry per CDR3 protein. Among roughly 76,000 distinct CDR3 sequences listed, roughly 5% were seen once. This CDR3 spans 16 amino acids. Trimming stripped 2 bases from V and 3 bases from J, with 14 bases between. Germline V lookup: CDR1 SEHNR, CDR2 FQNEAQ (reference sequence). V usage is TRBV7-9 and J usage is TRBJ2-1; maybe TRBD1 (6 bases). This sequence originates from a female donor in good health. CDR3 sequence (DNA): TGTGCCAGCAGCTTATCCCGGGACACCGGCTACAATGAGCAGTTCTTC. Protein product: CASSLSRDTGYNEQFF.